These T cell receptor beta chains were read from a single sample in a study of shared clonotypes between healthy human individuals. The protocol was immunoSEQ multiplex PCR, while the TCRdb copy is restricted to in-frame clones and leaves out a portion. The profile shows millions of clones, more than 85% of them singletons. The specimen sequenced was naive CD4+ T cells from PBMCs. These receptors all stem from a young man in good health. Some clones in this sample may be carry-over from other donors' samples. Both conserved end residues are part of each CDR3. The order of the fields is D gene, J gene, V gene, clone size, CDR3 protein, CDR3 DNA. A D gene is named only where the DNA matches it firmly. Only part of the rows carry a size: once, few, many, or a class if the clone is expanded.

d_call: TRBD2
j_call: TRBJ2-2
v_call: TRBV10-3
clone_size: NA
cdr3_aa: CATRGPGGPSTGELFF
cdr3_nt: TGTGCCACCCGGGGTCCGGGAGGGCCAAGCACCGGGGAGCTGTTTTTT

d_call: NA
j_call: TRBJ2-3
v_call: TRBV5-4
clone_size: NA
cdr3_aa: CASSLAAGSTDTQYF
cdr3_nt: TGTGCCAGCAGCTTGGCCGCGGGCAGCACAGATACGCAGTATTTT

d_call: NA
j_call: TRBJ1-2
v_call: TRBV6-5
clone_size: NA
cdr3_aa: CASSYSGGGGYTF
cdr3_nt: TGTGCCAGCAGTTACTCCGGGGGCGGGGGCTACACCTTC

d_call: NA
j_call: TRBJ2-7
v_call: TRBV30
clone_size: NA
cdr3_aa: CAWSAGITYEQYF
cdr3_nt: TGTGCCTGGAGCGCAGGTATAACCTACGAGCAGTACTTC

d_call: NA
j_call: TRBJ2-1
v_call: TRBV5-1
clone_size: NA
cdr3_aa: CASSLFGGYNEQFF
cdr3_nt: TGCGCCAGCAGCCTATTCGGGGGATACAATGAGCAGTTCTTC

d_call: TRBD1
j_call: TRBJ1-5
v_call: TRBV5-5
clone_size: NA
cdr3_aa: CASSSGQIHQPQHF
cdr3_nt: TGTGCCAGCAGCTCGGGACAGATCCATCAGCCCCAGCATTTT

d_call: TRBD2
j_call: TRBJ2-5
v_call: TRBV10-1
clone_size: NA
cdr3_aa: CASSAAGGKQETQYF
cdr3_nt: TGCGCCAGCAGTGCAGCGGGAGGCAAGCAAGAGACCCAGTACTTC

d_call: TRBD2
j_call: TRBJ2-7
v_call: TRBV10-3
clone_size: once
cdr3_aa: CAIKQLAGSSYEQYF
cdr3_nt: TGTGCCATCAAACAACTAGCGGGATCCTCCTACGAGCAGTACTTC

d_call: NA
j_call: TRBJ1-5
v_call: TRBV7-3
clone_size: NA
cdr3_aa: CASSPWGQPQHF
cdr3_nt: TGTGCCAGCAGCCCATGGGGGCAGCCCCAGCATTTT

d_call: NA
j_call: TRBJ1-1
v_call: TRBV18
clone_size: NA
cdr3_aa: CASAIGINTEAFF
cdr3_nt: TGTGCCAGCGCGATAGGCATTAACACTGAAGCTTTCTTT

d_call: NA
j_call: TRBJ2-7
v_call: TRBV9
clone_size: NA
cdr3_aa: CASSVTPLAGPYEQYF
cdr3_nt: TGTGCCAGCAGCGTGACCCCTTTGGCGGGACCCTACGAGCAGTACTTC

d_call: NA
j_call: TRBJ2-1
v_call: TRBV7-2
clone_size: NA
cdr3_aa: CASSARSLINEQFF
cdr3_nt: TGTGCCAGCAGCGCCCGCTCTCTAATCAATGAGCAGTTCTTC

d_call: NA
j_call: TRBJ2-7
v_call: TRBV6-1
clone_size: NA
cdr3_aa: CASRLLPGSSYEQYF
cdr3_nt: TGTGCCAGCAGACTTCTCCCCGGCAGCTCCTACGAGCAGTACTTC

d_call: NA
j_call: TRBJ2-1
v_call: TRBV19
clone_size: NA
cdr3_aa: CASRPRGVVNEQFF
cdr3_nt: TGTGCCAGTAGACCCCGAGGGGTTGTCAATGAGCAGTTCTTC

d_call: NA
j_call: TRBJ2-1
v_call: TRBV7-2
clone_size: NA
cdr3_aa: CACSGSSYNEQFF
cdr3_nt: TGTGCCTGTAGCGGTAGCTCCTACAATGAGCAGTTCTTC

d_call: TRBD1
j_call: TRBJ2-2
v_call: TRBV5-1
clone_size: NA
cdr3_aa: CASSLEDRDTGELFF
cdr3_nt: TGCGCCAGCAGCTTGGAGGACAGGGACACCGGGGAGCTGTTTTTT

d_call: TRBD1
j_call: TRBJ1-1
v_call: TRBV11-2
clone_size: NA
cdr3_aa: CASSFRTGENTEAFF
cdr3_nt: TGTGCCAGCAGCTTCAGGACAGGCGAGAACACTGAAGCTTTCTTT

d_call: NA
j_call: TRBJ1-5
v_call: TRBV19
clone_size: NA
cdr3_aa: CASSIDTPGTSRKTPQHF
cdr3_nt: TGTGCCAGTAGTATAGACACCCCCGGGACAAGTCGGAAGACTCCCCAGCATTTT

d_call: NA
j_call: TRBJ2-2
v_call: TRBV25-1
clone_size: NA
cdr3_aa: CASSDTRRGFGELFF
cdr3_nt: TGTGCCAGCAGTGATACGAGGAGGGGCTTCGGGGAGCTGTTTTTT

d_call: NA
j_call: TRBJ2-3
v_call: TRBV9
clone_size: NA
cdr3_aa: CASSVGLTSTDTQYF
cdr3_nt: TGTGCCAGCAGCGTGGGACTCACAAGCACAGATACGCAGTATTTT

d_call: NA
j_call: TRBJ2-7
v_call: TRBV5-1
clone_size: NA
cdr3_aa: CASSASPTEGQYF
cdr3_nt: TGCGCCAGCAGCGCTTCTCCGACAGAGGGGCAGTACTTC

d_call: NA
j_call: TRBJ1-1
v_call: TRBV19
clone_size: NA
cdr3_aa: CASRRTANSNTEAFF
cdr3_nt: TGTGCCAGTAGGAGGACAGCTAACTCGAACACTGAAGCTTTCTTT

d_call: NA
j_call: TRBJ1-5
v_call: TRBV5-6
clone_size: NA
cdr3_aa: CASSLMGRRNSNQPQHF
cdr3_nt: TGTGCCAGCAGCTTGATGGGACGGCGAAATAGCAATCAGCCCCAGCATTTT

d_call: TRBD1
j_call: TRBJ1-5
v_call: TRBV23-1
clone_size: NA
cdr3_aa: CASSQSDRAFSNQPQHF
cdr3_nt: TGCGCCAGCAGTCAATCGGACAGGGCGTTCAGCAATCAGCCCCAGCATTTT

d_call: NA
j_call: TRBJ2-2
v_call: TRBV28
clone_size: once
cdr3_aa: CASSLRLPGELFF
cdr3_nt: TGTGCCAGCAGTTTAAGACTGCCCGGGGAGCTGTTTTTT

d_call: NA
j_call: TRBJ2-7
v_call: TRBV9
clone_size: NA
cdr3_aa: CASSPVGASYEQYF
cdr3_nt: TGTGCCAGCAGCCCCGTAGGGGCATCCTACGAGCAGTACTTC

d_call: NA
j_call: TRBJ2-3
v_call: TRBV4-3
clone_size: NA
cdr3_aa: CASSQGRWVITDTQYF
cdr3_nt: TGCGCCAGCAGCCAAGGGCGGTGGGTTATCACAGATACGCAGTATTTT

d_call: TRBD1
j_call: TRBJ1-2
v_call: TRBV7-2
clone_size: NA
cdr3_aa: CASSHTTGNPYGYTF
cdr3_nt: TGTGCCAGCAGCCACACGACAGGGAACCCCTATGGCTACACCTTC

d_call: NA
j_call: TRBJ2-7
v_call: TRBV5-1
clone_size: NA
cdr3_aa: CASSLGQVVNEQYF
cdr3_nt: TGCGCCAGCAGCTTGGGGCAGGTGGTGAACGAGCAGTACTTC

d_call: NA
j_call: TRBJ2-1
v_call: TRBV6-1
clone_size: NA
cdr3_aa: CASSETGGNYNEQFF
cdr3_nt: TGTGCCAGCAGTGAAACCGGGGGTAATTACAATGAGCAGTTCTTC

d_call: NA
j_call: TRBJ2-7
v_call: TRBV30
clone_size: NA
cdr3_aa: CAWSVGRHSYEQYF
cdr3_nt: TGTGCCTGGAGTGTTGGGAGGCACTCCTACGAGCAGTACTTC

d_call: NA
j_call: TRBJ2-3
v_call: TRBV27
clone_size: NA
cdr3_aa: CASSLGAGTDTQYF
cdr3_nt: TGTGCCAGCAGTTTGGGCGCAGGCACAGATACGCAGTATTTT

d_call: NA
j_call: TRBJ1-5
v_call: TRBV19
clone_size: once
cdr3_aa: CASSISANQPQHF
cdr3_nt: TGTGCCAGTAGTATTTCTGCAAATCAGCCCCAGCATTTT

d_call: TRBD2
j_call: TRBJ2-7
v_call: TRBV7-9
clone_size: NA
cdr3_aa: CASSFEGGPYEQYF
cdr3_nt: TGTGCCAGCAGCTTTGAGGGAGGGCCCTACGAGCAGTACTTC

d_call: TRBD1
j_call: TRBJ2-2
v_call: TRBV27
clone_size: NA
cdr3_aa: CASSSKGQRYTGELFF
cdr3_nt: TGTGCCAGCAGCTCTAAGGGACAGAGATACACCGGGGAGCTGTTTTTT

d_call: NA
j_call: TRBJ1-1
v_call: TRBV2
clone_size: NA
cdr3_aa: CASSEEGRVNTEAFF
cdr3_nt: TGTGCCAGCAGTGAAGAGGGCAGGGTGAACACTGAAGCTTTCTTT

d_call: NA
j_call: TRBJ1-2
v_call: TRBV5-1
clone_size: NA
cdr3_aa: CASSLRGGSNYGYTF
cdr3_nt: TGCGCCAGCAGCTTGCGGGGGGGATCAAACTATGGCTACACCTTC

d_call: TRBD1
j_call: TRBJ2-7
v_call: TRBV6-1
clone_size: NA
cdr3_aa: CACFPGQGTHEQYF
cdr3_nt: TGTGCCTGCTTCCCGGGACAGGGAACCCACGAGCAGTACTTC

d_call: NA
j_call: TRBJ2-3
v_call: TRBV5-8
clone_size: NA
cdr3_aa: CASSRRGARRSTDTQYF
cdr3_nt: TGTGCCAGCAGCAGAAGGGGGGCGCGGAGGAGCACAGATACGCAGTATTTT

d_call: TRBD1
j_call: TRBJ2-2
v_call: TRBV5-1
clone_size: NA
cdr3_aa: CASSSGTGRLAGELFF
cdr3_nt: TGCGCCAGCAGCTCCGGGACAGGGCGGTTGGCCGGGGAGCTGTTTTTT

d_call: TRBD1
j_call: TRBJ2-1
v_call: TRBV18
clone_size: NA
cdr3_aa: CASSPGTGKNEQFF
cdr3_nt: TGTGCCAGCTCACCCGGGACAGGGAAGAATGAGCAGTTCTTC

d_call: NA
j_call: TRBJ2-7
v_call: TRBV28
clone_size: NA
cdr3_aa: CASTNRFAYEQYF
cdr3_nt: TGTGCCAGCACTAATCGGTTTGCCTACGAGCAGTACTTC

d_call: NA
j_call: TRBJ2-3
v_call: TRBV5-1
clone_size: NA
cdr3_aa: CASSLDRTDTQYF
cdr3_nt: TGCGCCAGCAGCTTGGATCGCACAGATACGCAGTATTTT

d_call: TRBD1
j_call: TRBJ2-1
v_call: TRBV10-3
clone_size: NA
cdr3_aa: CAIAPRQGYNEQFF
cdr3_nt: TGTGCCATCGCCCCAAGACAGGGATACAATGAGCAGTTCTTC

d_call: NA
j_call: TRBJ1-5
v_call: TRBV15
clone_size: NA
cdr3_aa: CATSIRGGYIGEPQHF
cdr3_nt: TGTGCCACCAGCATTCGAGGGGGTTACATTGGGGAGCCCCAGCATTTT

d_call: NA
j_call: TRBJ2-1
v_call: TRBV30
clone_size: NA
cdr3_aa: CAWSVEDEQFF
cdr3_nt: TGTGCCTGGAGTGTAGAGGATGAGCAGTTCTTC

d_call: NA
j_call: TRBJ2-1
v_call: TRBV6-1
clone_size: NA
cdr3_aa: CASSERASSGNEQFF
cdr3_nt: TGTGCCAGCAGTGAAAGGGCATCAAGTGGCAATGAGCAGTTCTTC

d_call: NA
j_call: TRBJ1-1
v_call: TRBV18
clone_size: NA
cdr3_aa: CASSPGAGARVNTEAFF
cdr3_nt: TGTGCCAGCTCACCAGGGGCGGGGGCCAGGGTGAACACTGAAGCTTTCTTT

d_call: NA
j_call: TRBJ1-4
v_call: TRBV15
clone_size: few
cdr3_aa: CATSRDGVRLFF
cdr3_nt: TGTGCCACCAGCAGAGACGGGGTCAGACTGTTTTTT

d_call: TRBD2
j_call: TRBJ2-7
v_call: TRBV4-3
clone_size: NA
cdr3_aa: CASSQAAAGGPFAQYF
cdr3_nt: TGCGCCAGCAGCCAAGCAGCGGCGGGAGGACCCTTCGCGCAGTACTTC

d_call: NA
j_call: TRBJ2-3
v_call: TRBV9
clone_size: NA
cdr3_aa: CASSVGVTDTQYF
cdr3_nt: TGTGCCAGCAGCGTAGGGGTTACAGATACGCAGTATTTT

d_call: TRBD2
j_call: TRBJ2-2
v_call: TRBV4-3
clone_size: NA
cdr3_aa: CASSQDRRENGELFF
cdr3_nt: TGCGCCAGCAGCCAAGATCGGCGGGAGAACGGGGAGCTGTTTTTT

d_call: TRBD2
j_call: TRBJ2-3
v_call: TRBV2
clone_size: NA
cdr3_aa: CASSLTSGRVTDTQYF
cdr3_nt: TGTGCCAGCAGTCTGACTAGCGGGAGAGTGACAGATACGCAGTATTTT

d_call: TRBD1
j_call: TRBJ2-7
v_call: TRBV6-5
clone_size: NA
cdr3_aa: CASSSGTGPSYEQYF
cdr3_nt: TGTGCCAGCAGCTCCGGGACAGGGCCTTCCTACGAGCAGTACTTC